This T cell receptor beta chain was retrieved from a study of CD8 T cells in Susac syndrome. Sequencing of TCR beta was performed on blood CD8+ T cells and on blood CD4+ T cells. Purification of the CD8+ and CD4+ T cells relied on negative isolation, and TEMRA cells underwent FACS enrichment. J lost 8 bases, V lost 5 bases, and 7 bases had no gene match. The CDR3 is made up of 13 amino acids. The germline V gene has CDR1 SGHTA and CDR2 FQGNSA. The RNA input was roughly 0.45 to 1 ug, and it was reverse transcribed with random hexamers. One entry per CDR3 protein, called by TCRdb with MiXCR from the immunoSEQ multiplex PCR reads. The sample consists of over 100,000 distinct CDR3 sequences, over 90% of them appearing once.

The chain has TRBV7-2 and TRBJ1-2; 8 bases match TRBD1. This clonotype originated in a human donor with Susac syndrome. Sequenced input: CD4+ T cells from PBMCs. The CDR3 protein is CASSPQGAEGYTF. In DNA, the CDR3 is TGTGCCAGCAGCCCCCAGGGGGCAGAAGGCTACACCTTC.